This T cell receptor (beta chain) was documented in a study of CD8 T cells in ankylosing spondylitis. In TCRdb, the 5' RACE reads were re-called with MiXCR into one record per CDR3 protein. This sample has roughly 180,000 distinct CDR3 sequences; 9.5% to 13% occur once, and the top ten carry roughly 29%. This clonotype has more than one count but fewer than ten. Germline V gives CDR1 SGHRS, CDR2 YFSETQ. V lost 5 bases to trimming and J lost 0 bases, with 7 bases between them. The CDR3 extends over 13 amino acids. Source material: blood, either unsorted or a sorted T cell fraction (not recorded which). The TCR originated in a male donor with ankylosing spondylitis or in good health (not recorded which). The chain has TRBV5-1 and TRBJ2-3; D unresolved. The CDR3, as DNA: TGCGCCAGCAGGCACCCTAGCACAGATACGCAGTATTTT. Its protein product is CASRHPSTDTQYF.